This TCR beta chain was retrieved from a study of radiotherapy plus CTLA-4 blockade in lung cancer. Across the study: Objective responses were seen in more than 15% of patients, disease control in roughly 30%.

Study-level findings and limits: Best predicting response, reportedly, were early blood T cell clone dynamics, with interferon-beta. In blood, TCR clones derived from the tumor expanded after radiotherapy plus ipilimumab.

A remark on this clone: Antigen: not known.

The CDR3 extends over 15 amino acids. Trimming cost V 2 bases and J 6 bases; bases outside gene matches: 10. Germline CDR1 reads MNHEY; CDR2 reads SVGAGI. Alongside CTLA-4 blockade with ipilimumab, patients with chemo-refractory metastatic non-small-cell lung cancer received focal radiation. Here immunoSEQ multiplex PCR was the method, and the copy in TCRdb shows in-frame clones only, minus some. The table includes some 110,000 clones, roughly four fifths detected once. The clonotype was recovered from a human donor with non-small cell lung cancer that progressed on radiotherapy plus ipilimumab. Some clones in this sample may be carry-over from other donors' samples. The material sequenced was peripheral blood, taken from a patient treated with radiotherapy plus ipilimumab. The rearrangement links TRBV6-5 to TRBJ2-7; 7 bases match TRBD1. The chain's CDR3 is CASSYLSGTEGEQYF. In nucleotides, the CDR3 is TGTGCCAGCAGTTACCTGTCCGGGACAGAAGGCGAGCAGTACTTC.